Below are 18 T cell receptor beta chains sequenced from a single sample in a study of cytomegalovirus exposure and HLA in healthy donors. PCR was performed using 60 Vbeta and 13 Jbeta primers. The assay was immunoSEQ multiplex PCR, and TCRdb's table has in-frame clones only and misses some. The sample lists 130,000 or so clones; around 80% were seen once. Sequencing was performed on PBMCs. These receptors were taken from a woman younger than 30 in good health and CMV-seronegative.

This chain uses TRBV28 with TRBJ2-7, with 9 positions matching TRBD1. Germline CDR1 reads MDHEN; CDR2 reads SYDVKM. There are 14 residues in the CDR3. With V trimmed by 7 bases and J by 3 bases, 7 bases remained unmatched. CDR3 protein: CASISPDRGYEQYF. DNA of the CDR3: TGTGCCAGCATTTCTCCGGACAGGGGCTACGAGCAGTACTTC.

V usage is TRBV5-6 and J usage is TRBJ2-5; 8 bases match TRBD2. The CDR3 contains 15 residues. CDR1 and CDR2 from the germline V gene are SGHDT and YYEEEE. Trimming cost V 3 bases and J 4 bases; bases outside gene matches: 8. For the CDR3, the DNA is TGTGCCAGCAGCTCCCCAGCGGGAGTCTTAGAGACCCAGTACTTC. Translating gives CASSSPAGVLETQYF.

The rearrangement joins TRBV5-4 to TRBJ2-5, with TRBD2 identical over 8 bases. The germline V gene has CDR1 SGHNT and CDR2 YYREEE (reference sequence). The CDR3 is made up of 14 amino acids. The V and J ends lost 0 bases and 4 bases, in that order; junction bases with no gene match: 2. The CDR3 DNA reads as TGTGCCAGCAGCTTGGAACGGGGGGGAGAGACCCAGTACTTC. This encodes CASSLERGGETQYF.

This clone occurred once. The gene calls are TRBV19 and TRBJ1-5, with 9 bases fitting TRBD1. This CDR3 spans 15 amino acids. CDR1 and CDR2 (germline): LNHDA, SQIVND (reference sequence). The J segment lost 6 bases and the V segment lost 3 bases, leaving 6 bases of the junction unmatched. The CDR3 nucleotides are TGTGCCAGTAGTATCCTGGGGACAGGGATTCAGCCCCAGCATTTT. It specifies CASSILGTGIQPQHF.

This clone was seen a handful of times. The CDR3 DNA is TGTGCCAGCAGCTTATCGGGACAGGGCACCTATGGCTACACCTTC. This encodes CASSLSGQGTYGYTF. The genes are TRBV7-9 and TRBJ1-2; 9 nucleotides match TRBD1. Germline V gives CDR1 SEHNR, CDR2 FQNEAQ (reference sequence). The CDR3 contains 15 residues. Trimming took 2 bases from V and 4 from J; bases not matched to a gene: 5.

This clone was detected only a few times. Other DNA sequences from this sample encode an identical CDR3 as well. The chain recombines TRBV5-1 with TRBJ2-5, with TRBD1 as a possible D gene (6 bases). Germline V gives CDR1 SGHRS, CDR2 YFSETQ. The CDR3 totals 13 residues. Deletions cut 0 bases from V and 3 bases from J, with 6 bases between. As DNA, the CDR3 is TGCGCCAGCAGCTTGGGGACAGAAGAGACCCAGTACTTC. The encoded protein is CASSLGTEETQYF.

The table lists this clone with a few counts. The chain combines TRBV15 with TRBJ2-5; D is perhaps TRBD2 (5 bases). V lost 5 bases and J lost 1, with 17 bases in between. CDR3 length equals 16 residues. Germline CDR1 reads LNHNV; CDR2 reads YYDKDF (reference sequence). The CDR3 loop reads CATSPSSRAFQETQYF. CDR3 sequence (DNA): TGTGCCACCAGCCCATCATCGCGGGCCTTCCAAGAGACCCAGTACTTC.

The chain couples TRBV30 to TRBJ2-5; D might be TRBD1 (6 bases). V was pared by 4 bases and J by 2 bases, with 17 bases between. Looked up from germline, CDR1 is GTSNPN and CDR2 is SVGIG (reference sequence). The CDR3 consists of 15 residues. The CDR3 sequence is CAWKGARGYQETQYF. As DNA, the CDR3 is TGTGCCTGGAAGGGAGCCAGGGGCTATCAAGAGACCCAGTACTTC.

This chain joins TRBV18 and TRBJ1-1; D is unclear. This CDR3 contains 13 residues. Trimming stripped 3 bases from V and 3 bases from J, with 8 bases between. Germline V gives CDR1 KGHSH, CDR2 LQKENI. CDR3 residues: CASSPNSYTEAFF. The CDR3 DNA reads as TGTGCCAGCTCACCGAACAGCTACACTGAAGCTTTCTTT.

V usage is TRBV5-1 and J usage is TRBJ1-5; 7 positions match TRBD1. This CDR3 comprises 15 residues. Germline CDR1 and CDR2: SGHRS and YFSETQ. V lost 4 bases, J lost 4 bases, and 8 bases stayed unmatched. The CDR3 nucleotides are TGCGCCAGCAGCCCAACCGGGACAGATAATCAGCCCCAGCATTTT. It translates to CASSPTGTDNQPQHF. The entire variable domain, with the rest obtained from reference TRBV5-1 and TRBJ1-5, is as follows: KAGVTQTPRYLIKTRGQQVTLSCSPISGHRSVSWYQQTPGQGLQFLFEYFSETQRNKGNFPGRFSGRQFSNSRSEMNVSTLELGDSALYLCASSPTGTDNQPQHFGDGTRLSIL.

V usage is TRBV29-1 and J usage is TRBJ1-2; a weak D match, TRBD1 (6 bases). CDR3 length: 13 residues. Germline V lookup: CDR1 SQVTM, CDR2 ANQGSEA. V was cut by 6 bases and J by 4 bases, with 15 bases left in between. The chain's CDR3 is CSVARTAGYGYTF. For the CDR3, the DNA is TGCAGCGTGGCCAGGACAGCCGGCTATGGCTACACCTTC.

V is TRBV19 and J is TRBJ2-3; TRBD2 agrees at 7 bases. The V gene's germline CDR1 is LNHDA and CDR2 SQIVND (reference sequence). V gave up 7 bases and J gave up 0 bases; unmatched junction bases: 7. The CDR3 covers 15 residues. DNA of the CDR3: TGTGCCAGTAACCCTAGCGGCTCCAGCACAGATACGCAGTATTTT. Amino acid sequence: CASNPSGSSTDTQYF.

The V call is TRBV19, the J call TRBJ2-2, with D perhaps matching TRBD2 (6 bases). CDR1 LNHDA and CDR2 SQIVND come from the germline V gene (reference sequence). V was trimmed by 4 bases and J by 8 bases, leaving 14 bases between them. The CDR3 runs to 14 residues. The CDR3 reads CASSSGNGFGELFF. CDR3 coding DNA: TGTGCCAGTAGTAGCGGGAATGGGTTTGGGGAGCTGTTTTTT. The full variable domain, its missing parts supplied by reference TRBV19 and TRBJ2-2, is DGGITQSPKYLFRKEGQNVTLSCEQNLNHDAMYWYRQDPGQGLRLIYYSQIVNDFQKGDIAEGYSVSREKKESFPLTVTSAQKNPTAFYLCASSSGNGFGELFFGEGSRLTVL.

The rearrangement joins TRBV4-1 to TRBJ2-1; 7 nucleotides align to TRBD2. The J segment lost 8 bases and the V segment lost 1 base, leaving 8 bases of the junction unmatched. The CDR3 is made up of 15 amino acids. Germline assignment: CDR1 MGHRA and CDR2 YSYEKL. The DNA of the CDR3 is TGCGCCAGCAGCCAAGGGCGGCGGGAGAATGATGAGCAGTTCTTC. As protein: CASSQGRRENDEQFF.

In this sample, this clone turned up once. The chain uses TRBV27 and TRBJ2-2; 10 positions agree with TRBD2. Germline assignment: CDR1 MNHEY and CDR2 SMNVEV (reference sequence). V lost 4 bases to trimming and J lost 7 bases; unmatched junction nucleotides: 15. This CDR3 has 18 amino acids. The CDR3 nucleotides read TGTGCCAGCAGTTCCCGCGGGGTAGCGGGAGGAGCGATCGGGGAGCTGTTTTTT. Translated: CASSSRGVAGGAIGELFF.

This rearrangement joins TRBV7-9 to TRBJ1-2; possibly TRBD1 for D (6 bases). This CDR3 region has 13 residues. From germline, CDR1 is SEHNR and CDR2 FQNEAQ (reference sequence). Trimming removed 3 bases from V and 6 bases from J, with 11 bases in between. As DNA, the CDR3 is TGTGCCAGCAGCTTCCCCAAGGGGGATGGCTACACCTTC. It translates to CASSFPKGDGYTF.

The J gene is TRBJ1-1, the V gene TRBV30, with D uncertain. This CDR3 is 12 amino acids long. Between the trimmed V and J ends, which lost 0 bases and 5 bases, there was a span of 7 bases. Germline V gene sequence: CDR1 GTSNPN, CDR2 SVGIG (reference sequence). The CDR3, as DNA: TGTGCCTGGAGTGTAGCACGTACTGAAGCTTTCTTT. Its protein is CAWSVARTEAFF.

The chain recombines TRBV5-4 with TRBJ2-3; tentative D call: TRBD1 (7 bases). V was cut by 4 bases and J by 5 bases, with 14 bases left in between. Per germline, CDR1 SGHNT and CDR2 YYREEE (reference sequence). The CDR3 consists of 14 residues. The CDR3 DNA sequence: TGTGCCAGCAGCATTCCCAGGGGGGAAGATACGCAGTATTTT. Translation: CASSIPRGEDTQYF.